Sequencing of this TCR beta chain was carried out in a study of blood T cell repertoires in COVID-19. Study overall: PBMCs, B-cell-depleted T cells, or T cells provided the cDNA or gDNA that made up the material.

Method: immunoSEQ multiplex PCR; TCRdb's copy keeps in-frame clones and lacks some. The sample gives 98,000 or so clones, about 89% of which show up once; about 5.1% is in the top ten. This CDR3 is 14 amino acids long. From germline, CDR1 is MNHEY and CDR2 SVGAGI. V trimming: 5 bases; J trimming: 3 bases; junction bases outside the gene matches: 7. This receptor was identified in a human donor in a cohort sampled during active COVID-19. Input material: peripheral blood. The chain is built from TRBV6-5 and TRBJ2-7; TRBD1 matches 7 bases. DNA of the CDR3: TGTGCCAGCAGTCCCTACAGACAGGGCTACGAGCAGTACTTC. It is translated as CASSPYRQGYEQYF.